The following is a T cell receptor (beta chain) sequence with its context. Antigen unknown. The data were obtained in a study of shared clonotypes between healthy human individuals. Study-level points and caveats: At large depth, rarefaction still showed sorted-subset sequencing to be incomplete.

Negatively enriched CD4+ T cells were divided by CD45RA into naive and memory. This CDR3 is 14 amino acids long. With 8 bases clipped from V and 3 bases from J, the junction kept 9 bases outside the gene matches. The V gene's germline CDR1 is MDHEN and CDR2 SYDVKM. Sequencing was performed with immunoSEQ multiplex PCR; in TCRdb, only in-frame clones are kept and a portion is missing. Among 1.5 million to 1.9 million clones listed, 95% to 99% were seen once. The chain carries TRBV28 and TRBJ2-7; 8 bases are shared with TRBD2. This TCR was recovered from a young man in good health. Sequences were obtained from naive CD4+ T cells sorted from blood. Described subset: CD45RA+ positively selected. In DNA, the CDR3 is TGTGCCAGCCACCACCTAGCGGGCAGCTACGAGCAGTACTTC. Protein: CASHHLAGSYEQYF.